This entry is about one TCR beta chain. Its antigen is not known. The sample is drawn from a study of cytomegalovirus exposure and HLA in healthy donors. The CDR3 contains 11 residues. Trimming took 5 bases from V and 8 from J; bases not matched to a gene: 2. Germline V CDR1 and CDR2: GTSNPN, SVGIG (reference sequence). In the PCR, 60 Vbeta and 13 Jbeta primers were used. Authors' processing steps: Later analysis identified some 88 million unique TCR beta chains, roughly 11 million shared. Repertoires were generated with immunoSEQ multiplex PCR, while TCRdb's copy carries only in-frame clones and drops some. The V and J calls and the clone size are those of that table, but D and trimming were determined from the DNA. Recorded for this sample: around 150,000 clones. General study results and limits: More than 150 TCR beta chains were listed as cytomegalovirus-associated.

The chain combines TRBV30 with TRBJ1-2; 10 bases fit TRBD1. What was sequenced was PBMCs. The sequence derives from a man in his thirties or forties in good health and CMV-seronegative. The chain's CDR3 is CAWGTGEGYTF. DNA of the CDR3: TGTGCCTGGGGGACAGGGGAGGGCTACACCTTC.